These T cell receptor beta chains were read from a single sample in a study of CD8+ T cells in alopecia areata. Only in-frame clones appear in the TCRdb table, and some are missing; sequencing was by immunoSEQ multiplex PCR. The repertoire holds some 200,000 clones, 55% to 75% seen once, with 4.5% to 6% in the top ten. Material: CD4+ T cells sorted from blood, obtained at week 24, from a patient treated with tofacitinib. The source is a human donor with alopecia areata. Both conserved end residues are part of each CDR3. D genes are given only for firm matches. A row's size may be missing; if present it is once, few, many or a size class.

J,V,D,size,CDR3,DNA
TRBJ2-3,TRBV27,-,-,CASRPARASTDTQYF,TGTGCCAGCAGGCCTGCGCGCGCTAGCACAGATACGCAGTATTTT
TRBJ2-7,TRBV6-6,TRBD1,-,CASSSYRDRAYEQYF,TGTGCCAGCAGTTCATACCGGGACAGGGCCTACGAGCAGTACTTC
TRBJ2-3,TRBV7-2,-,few,CASSPNPADTQYF,TGTGCCAGCAGCCCGAACCCCGCAGATACGCAGTATTTT
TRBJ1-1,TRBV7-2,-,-,CASSLRDTATEAFF,TGTGCCAGCAGCCTTCGGGACACCGCCACTGAAGCTTTCTTT
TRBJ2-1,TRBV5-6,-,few,CASSVLQTREQFF,TGTGCCAGCAGCGTCCTACAGACACGCGAGCAGTTCTTC
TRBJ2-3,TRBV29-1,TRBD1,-,CSVPLSGGITDTQYF,TGCAGCGTTCCCCTCTCAGGGGGCATCACAGATACGCAGTATTTT
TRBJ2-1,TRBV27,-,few,CASSFRRGEQFF,TGTGCCAGCAGTTTCCGGCGGGGTGAGCAGTTCTTC
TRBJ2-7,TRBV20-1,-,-,CSARAVYEQYF,TGCAGTGCTAGGGCGGTTTACGAGCAGTACTTC
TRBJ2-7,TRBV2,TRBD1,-,CASSDRRTGSDF,TGTGCCAGCAGTGATCGAAGGACAGGTTCGGACTTC
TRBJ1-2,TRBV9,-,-,CASGSLVGVTYTF,TGTGCCAGCGGTTCGCTTGTTGGGGTTACCTACACCTTC
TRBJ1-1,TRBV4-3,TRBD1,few,CASSQDRQGITEAFF,TGCGCCAGCAGCCAAGATCGACAGGGAATAACTGAAGCTTTCTTT
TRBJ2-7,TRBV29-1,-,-,CSVERMDGPTYEQYF,TGCAGCGTTGAAAGGATGGACGGCCCCACCTACGAGCAGTACTTC
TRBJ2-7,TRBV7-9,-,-,CASSFADQPVYEQYF,TGTGCCAGCAGCTTTGCGGATCAGCCTGTCTACGAGCAGTACTTC
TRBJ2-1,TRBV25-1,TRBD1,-,CASSVPHRGRSYNEQFF,TGTGCCAGCAGTGTTCCCCACAGGGGGCGATCCTACAATGAGCAGTTCTTC
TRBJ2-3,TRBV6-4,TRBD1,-,CASSISQGDTQYF,TGTGCCAGCAGTATATCACAGGGGGATACGCAGTATTTT
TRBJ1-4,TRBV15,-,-,CASARGTNEKLFF,TGTGCCAGCGCCAGGGGAACTAATGAAAAACTGTTTTTT
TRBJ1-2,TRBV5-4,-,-,CASSLFGAEYGYTF,TGTGCCAGCAGCTTGTTCGGGGCAGAATATGGCTACACCTTC
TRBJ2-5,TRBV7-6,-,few,CASSFPQETQYF,TGTGCCAGCAGCTTCCCACAAGAGACCCAGTACTTC
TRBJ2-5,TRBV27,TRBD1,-,CASRLNRGLRETQYF,TGTGCCAGCAGGCTAAACAGGGGCTTACGGGAGACCCAGTACTTC
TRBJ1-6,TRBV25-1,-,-,CASSEYWGANSPLHF,TGTGCCAGCAGTGAATATTGGGGGGCGAATTCACCCCTCCACTTT
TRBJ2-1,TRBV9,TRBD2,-,CASTGLAVGGEQFF,TGTGCCAGCACTGGACTAGCGGTCGGAGGTGAGCAGTTCTTC
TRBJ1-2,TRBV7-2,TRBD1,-,CASSSEQGGGYTF,TGTGCCAGCAGCTCAGAACAGGGGGGTGGCTACACCTTC
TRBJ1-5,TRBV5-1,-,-,CASSSGQSNQPQHF,TGCGCCAGCAGCTCAGGACAGTCCAATCAGCCCCAGCATTTT
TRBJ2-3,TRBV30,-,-,CAWSVNRVMADTQYF,TGTGCCTGGAGTGTAAACAGGGTGATGGCAGATACGCAGTATTTT
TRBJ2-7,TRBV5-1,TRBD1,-,CASSRDSLTSYEQYF,TGCGCCAGCAGCCGGGACAGCTTGACTTCCTACGAGCAGTACTTC
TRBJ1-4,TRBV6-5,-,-,CASSYDSRGEKLFF,TGTGCCAGCAGTTACGACAGTAGGGGTGAAAAACTGTTTTTT
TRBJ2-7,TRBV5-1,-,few,CASSGTGTPTYEQYF,TGCGCCAGCAGCGGAACCGGGACACCAACCTACGAGCAGTACTTC
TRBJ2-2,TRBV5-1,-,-,CASSLKAEAGELFF,TGCGCCAGCAGCTTGAAGGCCGAAGCCGGGGAGCTGTTTTTT
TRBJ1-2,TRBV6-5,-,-,CASSYGLVVAF,TGTGCCAGCAGTTACGGGTTGGTGGTAGCCTTC
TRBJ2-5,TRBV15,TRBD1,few,CATTSFDRGSGETQYF,TGTGCCACCACCTCCTTCGACAGGGGATCAGGGGAGACCCAGTACTTC
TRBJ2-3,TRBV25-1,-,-,CASSEYSGTGFGTDTQYF,TGTGCCAGCAGTGAATACTCCGGGACGGGTTTTGGAACAGATACGCAGTATTTT
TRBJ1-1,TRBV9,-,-,CASSVEGEKAFF,TGTGCCAGCAGCGTAGAGGGGGAAAAAGCTTTCTTT
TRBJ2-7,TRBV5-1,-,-,CASSLATQGIGEQYF,TGCGCCAGCAGCTTGGCGACTCAGGGGATCGGCGAGCAGTACTTC
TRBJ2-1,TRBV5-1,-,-,CASSKPDSTSYNEQFF,TGCGCCAGCAGCAAACCGGACAGCACTTCCTACAATGAGCAGTTCTTC
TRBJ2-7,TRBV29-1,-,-,CSVGGHPSEQYF,TGCAGCGTTGGGGGCCATCCAAGCGAGCAGTACTTC
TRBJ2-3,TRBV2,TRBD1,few,CASNSLRGDTQYF,TGTGCCAGCAATTCCCTCAGGGGGGATACGCAGTATTTT
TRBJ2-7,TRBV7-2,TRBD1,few,CASSPTSGTGIPYEQYF,TGTGCCAGCAGCCCAACTTCCGGGACAGGGATACCCTACGAGCAGTACTTC
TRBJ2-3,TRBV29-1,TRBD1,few,CSVLQGASTDTQYF,TGCAGCGTTTTACAGGGGGCTTCCACAGATACGCAGTATTTT
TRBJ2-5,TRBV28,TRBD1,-,CASTGTAYGEETQYF,TGTGCCAGCACCGGGACAGCCTACGGAGAGGAGACCCAGTACTTC
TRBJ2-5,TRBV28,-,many,CASSAFKYQETQYF,TGTGCCAGCAGTGCGTTCAAGTACCAAGAGACCCAGTACTTC
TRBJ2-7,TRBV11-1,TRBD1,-,CASSSWDRGYEQYF,TGTGCCAGCAGCTCTTGGGACAGGGGCTACGAGCAGTACTTC
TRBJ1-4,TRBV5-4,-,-,CASSLGDLNEKLFF,TGTGCCAGCAGCTTGGGGGATCTTAATGAAAAACTGTTTTTT
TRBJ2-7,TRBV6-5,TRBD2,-,CASRTGTNPNYEQYF,TGTGCCAGCAGAACCGGGACTAACCCCAACTACGAGCAGTACTTC
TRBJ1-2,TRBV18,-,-,CASSPSHTGNYGYTF,TGTGCCAGCTCACCCTCCCACACAGGGAACTATGGCTACACCTTC
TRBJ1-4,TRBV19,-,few,CASSRRGSTNEKLFF,TGTGCCAGTAGTAGAAGAGGCTCAACTAATGAAAAACTGTTTTTT
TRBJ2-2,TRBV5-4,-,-,CASRIGAGELFF,TGTGCCAGCAGAATAGGAGCCGGGGAGCTGTTTTTT
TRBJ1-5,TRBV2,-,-,CASSEQGPNQPQHF,TGTGCCAGCAGTGAACAGGGGCCCAATCAGCCCCAGCATTTT
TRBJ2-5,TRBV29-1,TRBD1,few,CSGGGQGEETQYF,TGCAGCGGAGGGGGACAGGGGGAAGAGACCCAGTACTTC
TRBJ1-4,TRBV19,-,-,CASSITRGPTNEKLFF,TGTGCCAGTAGTATTACCAGGGGCCCAACTAATGAAAAACTGTTTTTT
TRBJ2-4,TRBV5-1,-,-,CASSLFMGDIQYF,TGCGCCAGCAGTCTCTTCATGGGGGACATTCAGTACTTC
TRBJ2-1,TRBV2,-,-,CASTLDREGHNEQFF,TGTGCCAGCACTCTAGACAGGGAGGGCCACAATGAGCAGTTCTTC
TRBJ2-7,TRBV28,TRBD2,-,CASSPQAGGISSYEQYF,TGTGCCAGCAGCCCCCAAGCGGGAGGAATTAGCTCCTACGAGCAGTACTTC
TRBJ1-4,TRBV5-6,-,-,CASSATIRGKLFF,TGTGCCAGCAGCGCGACAATACGGGGAAAACTGTTTTTT
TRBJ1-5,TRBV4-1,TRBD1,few,CASSQSGQGSNQPQHF,TGCGCCAGCAGCCAATCGGGACAGGGATCCAATCAGCCCCAGCATTTT